These 29 T cell receptor beta chains originate from one sample sequenced in a study of blood T cell repertoires in COVID-19. Profiling relied on immunoSEQ multiplex PCR, and the TCRdb table lists in-frame clones only, not all of them. The sample lists about 230,000 clones; around nine tenths were seen once. Sequenced material: PBMCs or T cells enriched from blood (not recorded which). These receptors came from a young man who had recovered from COVID-19.

V gene TRBV5-1 combines with J gene TRBJ2-1, with unresolved D. The length of the CDR3 is 15 residues. The germline gives CDR1 SGHRS, CDR2 YFSETQ. V gave up 0 bases and J gave up 0 bases, with 7 bases separating them. The CDR3 here is CASSLEASSYNEQFF. CDR3 in DNA: TGCGCCAGCAGCTTGGAAGCGAGCTCCTACAATGAGCAGTTCTTC.

J is TRBJ1-2 and V is TRBV28, with D perhaps matching TRBD1 (6 bases). This CDR3 has 13 amino acids. Germline-derived CDR1 and CDR2 are MDHEN and SYDVKM. Trimming stripped 3 bases from V and 2 bases from J, with 7 bases between. The chain's CDR3 is CASSFGQNYGYTF. For the CDR3, the DNA is TGTGCCAGCAGTTTCGGACAGAACTATGGCTACACCTTC.

This chain connects TRBV6-2 or TRBV6-3 to TRBJ1-1; tentative D call: TRBD1 (5 bases). Germline loops: CDR1 MNHEY, CDR2 SVGEGT. Trimming removed 6 bases from V and 6 bases from J, with 26 bases in between. The CDR3 totals 17 residues. Here the CDR3 reads CASSPTPGVLVSAEAFF. In DNA form, the CDR3 reads TGTGCCAGCAGCCCTACCCCGGGGGTCCTAGTAAGCGCTGAAGCTTTCTTT.

The V call is TRBV21-1, the J call TRBJ1-2; the table gives TRBD1 as D, unverified against the DNA. TRBV21-1 has pseudogene status. The CDR3 contains 15 residues. The CDR3 bases are TGTGCCAGCAGCAAAGCGGGACAGGGGGACTATGGCTACACCTTC. It specifies CASSKAGQGDYGYTF.

This clone has just a few counts. The gene calls are TRBV5-1 and TRBJ2-2; unclear D gene. CDR3 length: 16 residues. Germline V gene lookup returns CDR1 SGHRS and CDR2 YFSETQ. V shed 1 base and J shed 4 bases, with 14 bases lying between them. In DNA form, the CDR3 reads TGCGCCAGCAGCTTGAGTCTTTTACGCGCCACCGGGGAGCTGTTTTTT. Protein: CASSLSLLRATGELFF.

CDR3 nucleotide sequence: TGTGCCAGTAGTAAGAACCGGGATACGCAGTATTTT. This sequence encodes CASSKNRDTQYF. V and J are TRBV19 and TRBJ2-3; D unresolved. CDR3 size: 12 residues. CDR1 and CDR2 (germline): LNHDA, SQIVND (reference sequence). The ends were cut back, 4 bases at V and 6 bases at J, with 8 bases in the middle.

This clone was seen more than once but under ten times. V is TRBV19 and J is TRBJ2-7; the match to TRBD1 covers 8 bases. CDR1 LNHDA and CDR2 SQIVND come from the germline V gene (reference sequence). The CDR3 extends over 15 amino acids. V lost 5 bases to trimming and J lost 3 bases; unmatched junction nucleotides: 9. The CDR3 DNA reads TGTGCCAGTAGTCGAACCGGGACAGGCTTCTACGAGCAGTACTTC. Translation: CASSRTGTGFYEQYF.

The rearrangement links TRBV12-3 or TRBV12-4 to TRBJ1-2, with a tentative D call TRBD1 (6 bases). There are 13 residues in the CDR3. V dropped 5 bases and J dropped 8 bases, with 15 bases sitting between them. DNA for the CDR3: TGTGCCAGCAGTCCTGGGGGCGCTTGGGGCTACACCTTC. The encoded protein is CASSPGGAWGYTF.

DNA of the CDR3: TGTGCCAGCAGTCGCGGGGACAGAACACCCCTCCACTTT. Its translation is CASSRGDRTPLHF. The chain uses TRBV7-9 and TRBJ1-6; 7 nucleotides match TRBD1. The J segment lost 11 bases and the V segment lost 6 bases, leaving 7 bases of the junction unmatched. This CDR3 has 13 residues. The germline V gene encodes CDR1 SEHNR and CDR2 FQNEAQ (reference sequence). The whole variable domain, filled in from reference TRBV7-9 and TRBJ1-6, reads DTGVSQNPRHKITKRGQNVTFRCDPISEHNRLYWYRQTLGQGPEFLTYFQNEAQLEKSRLLSDRFSAERPKGSFSTLEIQRTEQGDSAMYLCASSRGDRTPLHFGNGTRLTVT.

The chain employs TRBV4-3 and TRBJ1-4; the D gene is possibly TRBD1 (5 bases). V was trimmed by 4 bases and J by 6 bases, leaving 15 bases between them. This CDR3 has 15 amino acids. Germline loops: CDR1 LGHNA, CDR2 YSLEER. Here the CDR3 reads CASSPDERGYEKLFF. CDR3 in DNA: TGCGCCAGCAGCCCCGATGAACGGGGGTATGAAAAACTGTTTTTT.

J is TRBJ2-7 and V is TRBV5-5; 9 nucleotides align to TRBD1. The CDR3 consists of 14 residues. The germline gives CDR1 SGHKS, CDR2 YYEKEE (reference sequence). Losses at the gene ends were 4 bases for V and 3 bases for J; bases not matched to a gene: 5. CDR3 amino acids: CASSIATGGYEQYF. CDR3 DNA: TGTGCCAGCAGCATCGCGACAGGGGGCTACGAGCAGTACTTC.

The rearrangement links TRBV18 to TRBJ2-7; D might be TRBD2 (5 bases). The CDR3 has 14 amino acids. Trimming pared 2 bases from V and 2 bases from J, leaving 10 bases between. CDR1 is KGHSH, CDR2 LQKENI, per germline. CDR3 nucleotides: TGTGCCAGCTCACCAGGAGAGGGTCCCTACGAGCAGTACTTC. The encoded protein is CASSPGEGPYEQYF. Full variable domain (outside the CDR3, taken from reference TRBV18 and TRBJ2-7): NAGVMQNPRHLVRRRGQEARLRCSPMKGHSHVYWYRQLPEEGLKFMVYLQKENIIDESGMPKERFSAEFPKEGPSILRIQQVVRGDSAAYFCASSPGEGPYEQYFGPGTRLTVT.

This clone showed up just a few times. This chain uses TRBV28 with TRBJ2-7; 10 bases fit TRBD2. CDR1 and CDR2 (germline): MDHEN, SYDVKM. This CDR3 is built from 14 residues. V lost 3 bases, J lost 5 bases, and 4 bases stayed unmatched. DNA of the CDR3: TGTGCCAGCAGTTTCAGCGGGAGGGCCAACGAGCAGTACTTC. This translates into CASSFSGRANEQYF. The entire variable domain, with the rest obtained from reference TRBV28 and TRBJ2-7, is as follows: DVKVTQSSRYLVKRTGEKVFLECVQDMDHENMFWYRQDPGLGLRLIYFSYDVKMKEKGDIPEGYSVSREKKERFSLILESASTNQTSMYLCASSFSGRANEQYFGPGTRLTVT.

The V gene is TRBV15, the J gene TRBJ1-3; D is perhaps TRBD1 (6 bases). The CDR3 length is 14 residues. The V and J ends lost 2 bases and 5 bases respectively, with 10 bases between them. The germline CDR1 and CDR2 sequences are LNHNV and YYDKDF (reference sequence). CDR3 in amino acids: CATSRRQARNTIYF. CDR3 bases: TGTGCCACCAGCAGAAGACAGGCGCGAAACACCATATATTTT.

This clone has a handful of counts. The J gene is TRBJ1-5, the V gene TRBV4-2, with a weak D call TRBD1 (6 bases). CDR1 LGHNA and CDR2 YNFKEQ come from the germline V gene. V lost 0 bases to trimming and J lost 3 bases, with 15 bases between them. The CDR3 consists of 17 residues. This CDR3 is CASSQEGGAAVNQPQHF. The DNA of the CDR3 is TGTGCCAGCAGCCAAGAAGGGGGAGCAGCCGTCAATCAGCCCCAGCATTTT.

This chain uses TRBV6-4 with TRBJ1-2; D is undetermined. Trimming left V 0 bases short and J 3 bases short, with 5 bases between. The CDR3 has 13 amino acids. Germline CDR1 is MRHNA and CDR2 is SNTAGT. This CDR3 is CASSDSAYYGYTF. CDR3 coding DNA: TGTGCCAGCAGTGACTCGGCTTACTATGGCTACACCTTC.

The chain employs TRBV5-1 and TRBJ1-4, with 7 bases lining up with TRBD1. V was clipped by 5 bases and J by 0 bases; unmatched bases: 4. The CDR3 has 15 residues. Germline V CDR1 and CDR2: SGHRS, YFSETQ. The CDR3 coding sequence is TGCGCCAGCAGGACCAGGGGGACAACTAATGAAAAACTGTTTTTT. Protein: CASRTRGTTNEKLFF.

The chain carries TRBV18 and TRBJ2-3; 12 positions match TRBD2. CDR1 KGHSH and CDR2 LQKENI come from the germline V gene. V lost 2 bases to trimming and J lost 2 bases; unmatched junction nucleotides: 5. This CDR3 is 17 amino acids long. This CDR3 reads CASSPIRTSGITDTQYF. DNA for the CDR3: TGTGCCAGCTCACCAATCCGGACTAGCGGGATCACAGATACGCAGTATTTT.

The gene calls are TRBV6-9 and TRBJ2-7, with D possibly matching TRBD2 (5 bases). V was trimmed by 7 bases and J by 0 bases, leaving 10 bases between them. Germline CDR1 and CDR2: MNHGY and SVAAGI. The length of the CDR3 is 13 residues. CDR3 residues: CASNGGYSYEQYF. In nucleotides, the CDR3 is TGTGCCAGCAATGGCGGGTACTCCTACGAGCAGTACTTC.

V and J are TRBV12-3 or TRBV12-4 and TRBJ1-4, with a possible D match to TRBD1 (5 bases). This CDR3 region has 13 residues. Trimming took 1 base from V and 12 from J, leaving 12 bases between them. The CDR3 DNA reads as TGTGCCAGCAGTTTAGGGGCAGGGAGGGAACTGTTTTTT. This translates into CASSLGAGRELFF.

The V call is TRBV24-1, the J call TRBJ2-7; 11 bases fit TRBD1. CDR3 size: 16 residues. Trimming took 2 bases from V and 0 from J; bases not matched to a gene: 2. Germline V gene sequence: CDR1 KGHDR, CDR2 SFDVKD. The CDR3 protein is CATSDSGTGGSYEQYF. The CDR3 DNA is TGTGCCACCAGTGATTCCGGGACAGGGGGCTCCTACGAGCAGTACTTC.

This clone appeared once. The J gene is TRBJ2-1, the V gene TRBV7-8; no clear D gene. This CDR3 is built from 12 residues. Germline CDR1 is SGHVS and CDR2 is FQNEAQ. The V end was cut by 2 bases, the J end by 6 bases, with 5 bases between. CDR3: CASSLQRNEQFF. Here the CDR3 DNA reads TGTGCCAGCAGCTTACAGCGCAATGAGCAGTTCTTC.

The V and J genes are TRBV19 and TRBJ2-2; 11 nucleotides match TRBD2. CDR3 length equals 15 residues. The germline gives CDR1 LNHDA, CDR2 SQIVND (reference sequence). V lost 6 bases and J lost 7; bases outside the gene matches: 7. CDR3 sequence: CASSVLAGGGGELFF. The CDR3 DNA sequence: TGTGCCAGTAGCGTCCTAGCGGGGGGAGGCGGGGAGCTGTTTTTT. The full variable domain, its missing parts supplied by reference TRBV19 and TRBJ2-2, is DGGITQSPKYLFRKEGQNVTLSCEQNLNHDAMYWYRQDPGQGLRLIYYSQIVNDFQKGDIAEGYSVSREKKESFPLTVTSAQKNPTAFYLCASSVLAGGGGELFFGEGSRLTVL.

This rearrangement joins TRBV7-2 to TRBJ2-2; possible D gene TRBD1, 6 bases. V was trimmed by 5 bases and J by 7 bases, leaving 17 bases between them. The CDR3 consists of 15 residues. Looked up from germline, CDR1 is SGHTA and CDR2 is FQGNSA. This CDR3 reads CASSPTGNYNGELFF. The CDR3 region has the DNA TGTGCCAGCAGCCCCACAGGGAATTACAACGGGGAGCTGTTTTTT.

The V call is TRBV7-2, the J call TRBJ1-3, with 9 positions matching TRBD1. The germline gives CDR1 SGHTA, CDR2 FQGNSA. The CDR3 length is 15 residues. The trim removed 5 bases at V and 10 bases at J, leaving 12 bases unmatched. Here the CDR3 DNA reads TGTGCCAGCAGCCGCTCCGGGACAGGGCCCTGGACCATATATTTT. Translation gives CASSRSGTGPWTIYF. The variable domain in full, completed from reference TRBV7-2 and TRBJ1-3, reads GAGVSQSPSNKVTEKGKDVELRCDPISGHTALYWYRQSLGQGLEFLIYFQGNSAPDKSGLPSDRFSAERTGGSVSTLTIQRTQQEDSAVYLCASSRSGTGPWTIYFGEGSWLTVV.

This chain joins TRBV30 and TRBJ2-3; D remains unclear. From germline, CDR1 is GTSNPN and CDR2 SVGIG (reference sequence). The CDR3 has 14 residues. Between the trimmed V and J ends, which lost 2 bases and 4 bases, there was a span of 13 bases. For the CDR3, the DNA is TGTGCCTGGAGTCTCGGAGTGTGGGCAGATACGCAGTATTTT. This sequence encodes CAWSLGVWADTQYF.

The CDR3 DNA reads as TGCGCCAGCAGCTTGGAAGGGACAGGGTATATCCGAACAACGAACACCGGGGAGCTGTTTTTT. Translation: CASSLEGTGYIRTTNTGELFF. This chain connects TRBV5-1 to TRBJ2-2; 9 nucleotides match TRBD1. Germline V gene data show CDR1 as SGHRS and CDR2 as YFSETQ. This CDR3 is 21 amino acids long. The V segment lost 0 bases and the J segment 0 bases; nucleotides outside the gene matches: 15.

J is TRBJ2-7 and V is TRBV10-3; TRBD1 is a possible D gene (6 bases). V was trimmed by 5 bases and J by 6 bases, leaving 14 bases between them. The CDR3 runs 13 residues. Germline V CDR1 and CDR2: ENHRY, SYGVKD. DNA of the CDR3: TGTGCCATCAGTACCGGACAGTACTCCGAGCAGTACTTC. Encoded protein: CAISTGQYSEQYF.

The V gene is TRBV6-5, the J gene TRBJ2-7; D call uncertain. CDR3 length equals 14 residues. Trimming left V 6 bases short and J 1 base short, with 13 bases between. The germline V gene has CDR1 MNHEY and CDR2 SVGAGI. Here the CDR3 DNA reads TGTGCCAGCAGCCGTGTGGGCCCATCCTACGAGCAGTACTTC. It encodes CASSRVGPSYEQYF.